This T cell receptor (beta chain) derives from a study of monozygotic twins with inflammatory bowel disease. Whole-study findings and limits: Resolution of different T cell subtypes was not achieved.

Germline values: CDR1 SGHTA, CDR2 FQGNSA. The CDR3 totals 16 residues. About this clonotype: Its specificity is unknown.

UMIs that had a 6-nucleotide sample barcode were put in using template switching. TCRdb reworked the 5' RACE reads into one entry per CDR3 protein, no DNA. This listing includes about 300,000 distinct CDR3 sequences. This TCR was recovered from a human donor with ulcerative colitis or Crohn's disease, or a healthy co-twin of an affected twin (not recorded which). Sequenced input: blood. The chain is built from TRBV7-2 and TRBJ2-7; TCRdb calls TRBD2, which cannot be checked without DNA. CDR3 residues: CASSKGGSSGTYEQYF.